This T cell receptor beta chain appears in the sequencing data of a study of radiation and T cells in renal cell carcinoma. About the research overall: Nephrectomy followed 15 Gy stereotactic body radiation by 4 weeks.

After removal of 5 bases from V and 1 base from J, the junction contained 6 bases not matched to a gene. The CDR3 consists of 16 residues. Germline assignment: CDR1 SGHVS and CDR2 FQNEAQ. The protocol was immunoSEQ multiplex PCR, while the TCRdb copy is restricted to in-frame clones and leaves out a portion. The sample contains 140,000 or so clones, approximately 91% of which appear only once. Findings of the study overall: In blood, top tumor clones expanded by 2 weeks, shrinking by 4. No pretreatment tumor biopsies were available for baseline clonotypes.

Stated time point: baseline pretreatment blood. Treatment reported: 15 Gy SBRT to primary tumor, nephrectomy 4 weeks later. Of note for this clone: Its antigen is not known.

The TCR sequence derives from a woman aged 45-60 years with renal cell carcinoma. The genes are TRBV7-8 and TRBJ2-3; 10 bases align to TRBD1. The sequenced sample was blood, obtained from a patient whose treatment included radiotherapy and nephrectomy. CDR3 sequence: CASSASGTGGTDTQYF. The CDR3 DNA is TGTGCCAGCAGCGCATCCGGGACAGGGGGCACAGATACGCAGTATTTT.